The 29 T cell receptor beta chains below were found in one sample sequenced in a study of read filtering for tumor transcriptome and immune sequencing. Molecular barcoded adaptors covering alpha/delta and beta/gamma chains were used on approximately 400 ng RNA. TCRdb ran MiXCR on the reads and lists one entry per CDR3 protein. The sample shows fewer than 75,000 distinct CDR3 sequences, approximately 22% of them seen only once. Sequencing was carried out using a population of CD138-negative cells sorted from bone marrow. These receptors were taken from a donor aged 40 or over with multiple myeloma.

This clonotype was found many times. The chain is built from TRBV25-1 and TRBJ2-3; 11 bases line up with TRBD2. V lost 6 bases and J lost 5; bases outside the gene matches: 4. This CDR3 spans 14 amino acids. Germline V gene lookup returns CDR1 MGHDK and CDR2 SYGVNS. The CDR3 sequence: CASRLAGAVDTQYF. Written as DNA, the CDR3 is TGTGCCAGCAGACTAGCGGGAGCGGTAGATACGCAGTATTTT.

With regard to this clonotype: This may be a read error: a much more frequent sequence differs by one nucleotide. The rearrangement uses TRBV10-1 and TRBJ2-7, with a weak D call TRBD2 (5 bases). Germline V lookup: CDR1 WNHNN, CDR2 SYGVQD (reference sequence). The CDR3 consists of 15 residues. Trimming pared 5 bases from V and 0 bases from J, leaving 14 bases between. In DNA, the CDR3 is TGCGCCAGCAGTCAAGTTAGCGAGAGCTCCTACGAGCAGTACTTC. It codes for CASSQVSESSYEQYF.

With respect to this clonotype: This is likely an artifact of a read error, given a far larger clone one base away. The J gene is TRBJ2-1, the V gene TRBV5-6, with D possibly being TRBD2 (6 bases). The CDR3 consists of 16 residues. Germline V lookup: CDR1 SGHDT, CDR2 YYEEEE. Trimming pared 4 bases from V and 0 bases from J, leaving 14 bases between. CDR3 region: CASSRRDGSSYNEQFF. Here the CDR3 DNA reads TGTGCCAGCAGCCGGAGGGACGGAAGCTCCTACAATGAGCAGTTCTTC.

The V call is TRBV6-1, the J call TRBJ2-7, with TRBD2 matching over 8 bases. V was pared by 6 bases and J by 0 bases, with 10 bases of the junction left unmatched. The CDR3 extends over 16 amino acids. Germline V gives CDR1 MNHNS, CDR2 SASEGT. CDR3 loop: CASRRPGGAASYEQYF. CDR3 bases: TGTGCCAGCAGACGCCCGGGGGGGGCTGCCTCCTACGAGCAGTACTTC.

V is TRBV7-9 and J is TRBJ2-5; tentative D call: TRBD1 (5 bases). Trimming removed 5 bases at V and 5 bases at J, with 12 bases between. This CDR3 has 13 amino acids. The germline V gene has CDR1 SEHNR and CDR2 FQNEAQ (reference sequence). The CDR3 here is CASSATATETQYF. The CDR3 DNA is TGTGCCAGCAGCGCGACAGCTACTGAGACCCAGTACTTC.

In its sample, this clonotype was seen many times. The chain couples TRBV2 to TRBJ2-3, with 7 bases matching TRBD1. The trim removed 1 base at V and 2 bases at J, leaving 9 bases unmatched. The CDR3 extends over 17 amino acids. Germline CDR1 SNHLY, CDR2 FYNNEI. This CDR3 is CASSEDARQGSTDTQYF. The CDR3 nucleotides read TGTGCCAGCAGTGAAGATGCCAGACAGGGATCCACAGATACGCAGTATTTT.

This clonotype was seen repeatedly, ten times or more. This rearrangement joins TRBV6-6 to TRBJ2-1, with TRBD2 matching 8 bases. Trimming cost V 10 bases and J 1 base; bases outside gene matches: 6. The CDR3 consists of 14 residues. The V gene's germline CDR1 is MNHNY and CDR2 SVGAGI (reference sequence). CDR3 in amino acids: CATGGANSYNEQFF. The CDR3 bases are TGTGCCACCGGGGGGGCCAATTCCTACAATGAGCAGTTCTTC.

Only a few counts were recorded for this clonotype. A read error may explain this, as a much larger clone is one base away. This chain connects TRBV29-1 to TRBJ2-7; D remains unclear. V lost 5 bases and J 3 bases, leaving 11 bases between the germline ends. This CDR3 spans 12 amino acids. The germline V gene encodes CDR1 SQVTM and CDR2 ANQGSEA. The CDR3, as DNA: TGCAGCGTTAGCGCGAGAGGCTACGAGCAGTACTTC. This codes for CSVSARGYEQYF.

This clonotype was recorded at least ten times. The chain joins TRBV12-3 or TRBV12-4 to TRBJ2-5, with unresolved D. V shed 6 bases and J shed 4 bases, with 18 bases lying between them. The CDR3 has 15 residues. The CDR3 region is CASSVADASRETQYF. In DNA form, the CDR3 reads TGTGCCAGCAGCGTGGCAGACGCATCCAGAGAGACCCAGTACTTC.

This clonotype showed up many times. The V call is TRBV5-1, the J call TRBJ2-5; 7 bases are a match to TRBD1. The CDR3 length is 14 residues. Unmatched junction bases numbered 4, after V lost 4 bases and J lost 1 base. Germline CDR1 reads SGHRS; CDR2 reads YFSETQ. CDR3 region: CASSLGQIQETQYF. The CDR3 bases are TGCGCCAGCAGCCTGGGACAGATCCAAGAGACCCAGTACTTC.

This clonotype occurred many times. The CDR3 coding sequence is TGCGCCAGCAGCTCAGTGAGGGGAGGGATGAATGAGCAGTTCTTC. Residues: CASSSVRGGMNEQFF. The V and J genes are TRBV5-1 and TRBJ2-1, with TRBD2 matching over 7 bases. V lost 3 bases to trimming and J lost 7 bases; unmatched junction nucleotides: 10. Per the germline V gene, CDR1 is SGHRS and CDR2 is YFSETQ. The CDR3 sequence is 15 residues long.

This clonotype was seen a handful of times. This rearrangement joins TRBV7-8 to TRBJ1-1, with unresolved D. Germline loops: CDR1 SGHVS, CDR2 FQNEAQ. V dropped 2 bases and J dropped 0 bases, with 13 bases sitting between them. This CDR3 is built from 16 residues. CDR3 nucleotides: TGTGCCAGCAGCTTAATCCTGAGAGACCTGAACACTGAAGCTTTCTTT. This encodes CASSLILRDLNTEAFF.

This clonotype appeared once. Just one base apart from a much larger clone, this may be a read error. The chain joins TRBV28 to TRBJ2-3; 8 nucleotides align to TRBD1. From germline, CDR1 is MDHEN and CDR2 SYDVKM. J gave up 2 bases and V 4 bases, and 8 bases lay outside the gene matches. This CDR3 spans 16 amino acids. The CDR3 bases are TGTGCCAGCAGTTCTGACAACAGGGGGTACACAGATACGCAGTATTTT. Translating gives CASSSDNRGYTDTQYF.

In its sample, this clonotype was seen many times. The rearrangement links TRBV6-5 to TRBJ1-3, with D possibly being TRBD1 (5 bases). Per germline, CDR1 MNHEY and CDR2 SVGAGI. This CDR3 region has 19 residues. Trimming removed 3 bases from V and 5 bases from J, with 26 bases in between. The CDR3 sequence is CASSYTQAVGAIDRNTIYF. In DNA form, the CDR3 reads TGTGCCAGCAGTTATACCCAGGCGGTTGGGGCAATCGATAGAAACACCATATATTTT.

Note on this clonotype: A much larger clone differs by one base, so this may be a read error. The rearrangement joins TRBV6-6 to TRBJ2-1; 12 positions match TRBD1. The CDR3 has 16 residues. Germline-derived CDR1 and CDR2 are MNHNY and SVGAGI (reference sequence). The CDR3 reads CASSYKGQGADNEQLF. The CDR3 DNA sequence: TGTGCCAGCAGTTACAAGGGACAGGGGGCAGATAATGAGCAGCTCTTC.

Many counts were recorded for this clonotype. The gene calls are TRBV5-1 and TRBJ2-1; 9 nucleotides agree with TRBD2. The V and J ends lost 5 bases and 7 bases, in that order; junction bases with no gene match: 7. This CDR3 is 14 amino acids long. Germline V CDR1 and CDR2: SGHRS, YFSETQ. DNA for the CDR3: TGCGCCAGCAGTAGGAGCGGGGGGTTTAATGAGCAGTTCTTC. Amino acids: CASSRSGGFNEQFF.

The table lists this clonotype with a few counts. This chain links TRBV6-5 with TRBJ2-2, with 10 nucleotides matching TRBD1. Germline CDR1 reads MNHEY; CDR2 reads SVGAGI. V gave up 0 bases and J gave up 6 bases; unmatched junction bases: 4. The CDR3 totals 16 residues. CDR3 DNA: TGTGCCAGCAGTTACTCCGGGACAGGGGATTCCGGGGAGCTGTTTTTT. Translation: CASSYSGTGDSGELFF.

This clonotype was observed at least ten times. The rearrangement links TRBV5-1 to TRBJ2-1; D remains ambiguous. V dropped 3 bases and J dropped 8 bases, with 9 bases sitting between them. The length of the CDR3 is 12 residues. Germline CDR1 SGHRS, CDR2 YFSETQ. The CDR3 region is CASSYQPHEQFF. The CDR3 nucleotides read TGCGCCAGCAGCTACCAACCCCATGAGCAGTTCTTC.

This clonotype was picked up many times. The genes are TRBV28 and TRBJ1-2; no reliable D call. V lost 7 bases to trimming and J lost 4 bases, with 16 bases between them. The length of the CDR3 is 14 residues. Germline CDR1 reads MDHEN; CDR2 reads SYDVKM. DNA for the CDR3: TGTGCCAGCACCCAAGGTCCCGGGAGCTATGGCTACACCTTC. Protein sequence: CASTQGPGSYGYTF.

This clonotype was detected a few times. The CDR3 spells CSARDPKWTYPGEQYF. The CDR3 DNA sequence: TGCAGTGCTAGAGATCCGAAGTGGACTTACCCGGGCGAGCAGTACTTC. The V gene is TRBV20-1, the J gene TRBJ2-7; TRBD2 is a possible D gene (5 bases). The CDR3 runs to 16 residues. Germline V gene sequence: CDR1 DFQATT, CDR2 SNEGSKA (reference sequence). V lost 0 bases, J lost 6 bases, and 21 bases lay in between.

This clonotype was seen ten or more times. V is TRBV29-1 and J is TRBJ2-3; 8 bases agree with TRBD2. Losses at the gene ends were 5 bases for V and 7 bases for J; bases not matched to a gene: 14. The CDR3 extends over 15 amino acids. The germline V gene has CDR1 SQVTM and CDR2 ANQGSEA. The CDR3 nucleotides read TGCAGCGTTCTCCCGGGAGCGGGGGTGGAGTATACGCAGTATTTT. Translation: CSVLPGAGVEYTQYF.

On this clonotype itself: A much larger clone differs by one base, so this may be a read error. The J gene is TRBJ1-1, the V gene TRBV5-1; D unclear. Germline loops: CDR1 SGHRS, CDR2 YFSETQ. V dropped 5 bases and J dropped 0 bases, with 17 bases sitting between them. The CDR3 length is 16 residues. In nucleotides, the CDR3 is TGCGCCAGCAGATCTAACGTCCGGGCTTTGAACACTGAAGCTTTCTTT. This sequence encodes CASRSNVRALNTEAFF.

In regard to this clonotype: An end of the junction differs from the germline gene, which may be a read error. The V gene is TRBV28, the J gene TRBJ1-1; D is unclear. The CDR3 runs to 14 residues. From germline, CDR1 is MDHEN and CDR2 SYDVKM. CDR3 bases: TGTGCCAGCAGTTTCACCTCTACGAACACTGTAGCTTTCTTT. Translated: CASSFTSTNTVAFF.

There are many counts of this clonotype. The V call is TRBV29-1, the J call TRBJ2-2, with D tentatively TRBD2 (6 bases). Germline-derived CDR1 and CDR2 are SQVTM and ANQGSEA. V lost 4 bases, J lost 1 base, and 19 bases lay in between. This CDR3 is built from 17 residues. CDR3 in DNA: TGCAGCGTTGGGGGGGTAGTCGGGCTCAAGAACACCGGGGAGCTGTTTTTT. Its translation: CSVGGVVGLKNTGELFF.

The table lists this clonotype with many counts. The CDR3 DNA reads TGTGCCAGCAGTATAGGACAGAACACCGGGGAGCTGTTTTTT. Amino acid sequence: CASSIGQNTGELFF. This chain connects TRBV6-6 to TRBJ2-2; TRBD1 might be the D (5 bases). Trimming removed 5 bases at V and 1 base at J, with 8 bases between. The germline V gene has CDR1 MNHNY and CDR2 SVGAGI (reference sequence). The CDR3 runs 14 residues.

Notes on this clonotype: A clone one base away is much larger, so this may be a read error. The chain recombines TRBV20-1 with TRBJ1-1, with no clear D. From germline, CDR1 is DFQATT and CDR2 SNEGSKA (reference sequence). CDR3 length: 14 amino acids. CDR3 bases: TGCAGTCTCCAGGCAGGCTCGGGTAACATTGAAGCTTTCTTT. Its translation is CSLQAGSGNIEAFF.

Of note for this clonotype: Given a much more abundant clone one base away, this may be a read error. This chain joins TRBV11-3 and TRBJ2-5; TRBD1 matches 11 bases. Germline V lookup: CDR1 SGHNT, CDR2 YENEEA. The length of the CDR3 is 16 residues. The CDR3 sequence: CASSRRTGGMEETRYF. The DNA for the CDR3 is TGTGCCAGCAGCAGAAGGACAGGGGGCATGGAGGAGACCCGGTACTTC.

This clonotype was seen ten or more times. CDR3 loop: CASSLSVLYGYTF. DNA of the CDR3: TGTGCCAGCAGTTTATCGGTACTATATGGCTACACCTTC. The gene calls are TRBV27 and TRBJ1-2, with D hard to call. CDR1 and CDR2 from the germline V gene are MNHEY and SMNVEV (reference sequence). CDR3 length: 13 residues. Between the trimmed V and J ends, which lost 0 bases and 5 bases, there was a span of 7 bases.

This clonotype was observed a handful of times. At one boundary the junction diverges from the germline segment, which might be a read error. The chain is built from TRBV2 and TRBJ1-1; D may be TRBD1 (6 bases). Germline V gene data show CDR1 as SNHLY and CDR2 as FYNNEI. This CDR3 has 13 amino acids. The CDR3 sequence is CASSSTGYTGAFF. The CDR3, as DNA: TGTGCCAGCAGTTCCACAGGGTACACTGGAGCTTTCTTT.